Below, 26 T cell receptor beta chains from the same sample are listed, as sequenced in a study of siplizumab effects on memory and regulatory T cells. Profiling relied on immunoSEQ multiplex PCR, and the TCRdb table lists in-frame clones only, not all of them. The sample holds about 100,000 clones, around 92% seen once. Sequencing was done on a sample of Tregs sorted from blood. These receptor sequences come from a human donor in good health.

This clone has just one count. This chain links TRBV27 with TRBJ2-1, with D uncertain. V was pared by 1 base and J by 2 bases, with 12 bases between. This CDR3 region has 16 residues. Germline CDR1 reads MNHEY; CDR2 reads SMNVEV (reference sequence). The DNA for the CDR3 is TGTGCCAGCAGTTTATTACGGTCTAGAACCTACAATGAGCAGTTCTTC. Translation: CASSLLRSRTYNEQFF.

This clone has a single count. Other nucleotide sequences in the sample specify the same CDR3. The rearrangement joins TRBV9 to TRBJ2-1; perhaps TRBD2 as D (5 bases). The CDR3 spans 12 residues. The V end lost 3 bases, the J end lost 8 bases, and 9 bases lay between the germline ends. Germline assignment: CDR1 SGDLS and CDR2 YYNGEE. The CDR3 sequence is CASSASLDEQFF. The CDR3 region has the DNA TGTGCCAGCAGCGCTAGCCTCGATGAGCAGTTCTTC.

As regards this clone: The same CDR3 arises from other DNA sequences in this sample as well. The CDR3 coding sequence is TGTGCCAGCAGCGACAGCATTCTGGGGCTAGGGCCTGGCTACACCTTC. This codes for CASSDSILGLGPGYTF. The V call is TRBV11-2, the J call TRBJ1-2, with D maybe TRBD1 (5 bases). V was trimmed by 5 bases and J by 7 bases, leaving 23 bases between them. CDR1 is SGHAT, CDR2 FQNNGV, per germline. The CDR3 covers 16 residues.

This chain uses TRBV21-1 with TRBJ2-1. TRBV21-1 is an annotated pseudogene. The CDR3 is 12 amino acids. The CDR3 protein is CASSIGCNEQFF. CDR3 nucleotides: TGTGCCAGCAGCATAGGGTGCAATGAGCAGTTCTTC.

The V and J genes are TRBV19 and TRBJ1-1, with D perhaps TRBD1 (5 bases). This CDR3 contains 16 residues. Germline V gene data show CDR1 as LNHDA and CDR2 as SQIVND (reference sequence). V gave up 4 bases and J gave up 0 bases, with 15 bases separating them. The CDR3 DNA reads TGTGCCAGTAGTAACCACGGTGCAGGGCTGAACACTGAAGCTTTCTTT. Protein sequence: CASSNHGAGLNTEAFF.

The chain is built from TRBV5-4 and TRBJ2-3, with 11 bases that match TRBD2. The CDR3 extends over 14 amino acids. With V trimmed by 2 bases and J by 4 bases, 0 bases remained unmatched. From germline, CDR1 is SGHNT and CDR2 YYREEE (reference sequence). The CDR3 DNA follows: TGTGCCAGCAGCTTACTAGCGGGAGCAGATACGCAGTATTTT. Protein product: CASSLLAGADTQYF.

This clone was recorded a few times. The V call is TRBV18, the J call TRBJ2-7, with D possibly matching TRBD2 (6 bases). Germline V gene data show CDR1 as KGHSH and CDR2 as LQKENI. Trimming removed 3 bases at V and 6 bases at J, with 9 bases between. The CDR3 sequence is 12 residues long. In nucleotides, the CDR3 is TGTGCCAGCTCACCTGGAGGGTTCGAGCAGTACTTC. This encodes CASSPGGFEQYF.

The CDR3 bases are TGTGCCAGCTCATTCCGGGACTCAAAAAACATTCAGTACTTC. The encoded protein is CASSFRDSKNIQYF. The rearrangement links TRBV18 to TRBJ2-4; D may be TRBD2 (6 bases). V lost 5 bases and J 4 bases, leaving 12 bases between the germline ends. The length of the CDR3 is 14 residues. CDR1 is KGHSH, CDR2 LQKENI, per germline.

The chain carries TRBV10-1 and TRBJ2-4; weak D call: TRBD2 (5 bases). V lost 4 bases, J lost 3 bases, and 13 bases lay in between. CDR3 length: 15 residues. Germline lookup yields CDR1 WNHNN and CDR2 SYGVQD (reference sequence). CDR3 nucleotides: TGCGCCAGCAGTGGGGGAGCCTCGGGCAAAAACATTCAGTACTTC. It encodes CASSGGASGKNIQYF.

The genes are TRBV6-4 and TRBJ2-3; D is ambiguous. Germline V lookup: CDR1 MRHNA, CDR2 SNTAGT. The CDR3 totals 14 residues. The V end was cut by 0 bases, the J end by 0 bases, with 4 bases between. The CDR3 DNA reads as TGTGCCAGCAGTGACTCGCAGAGCACAGATACGCAGTATTTT. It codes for CASSDSQSTDTQYF.

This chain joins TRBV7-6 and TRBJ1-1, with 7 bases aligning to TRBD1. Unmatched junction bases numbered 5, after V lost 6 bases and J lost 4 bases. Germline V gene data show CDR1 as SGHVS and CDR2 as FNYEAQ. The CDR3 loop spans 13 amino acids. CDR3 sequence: CASREGAGTEAFF. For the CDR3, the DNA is TGTGCCAGCAGGGAGGGGGCCGGCACTGAAGCTTTCTTT.

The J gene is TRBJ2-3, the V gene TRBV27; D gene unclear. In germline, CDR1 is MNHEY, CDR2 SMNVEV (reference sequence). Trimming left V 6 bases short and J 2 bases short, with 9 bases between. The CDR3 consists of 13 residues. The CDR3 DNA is TGTGCCAGCAGGGGGTGGGCCACAGATACGCAGTATTTT. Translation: CASRGWATDTQYF.

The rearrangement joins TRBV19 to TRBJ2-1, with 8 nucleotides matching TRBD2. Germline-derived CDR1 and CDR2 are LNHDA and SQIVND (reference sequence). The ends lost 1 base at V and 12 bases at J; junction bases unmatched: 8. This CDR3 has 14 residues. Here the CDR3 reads CASSIVSGGFGQFF. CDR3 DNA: TGTGCCAGTAGTATAGTCTCGGGAGGGTTTGGGCAGTTCTTC.

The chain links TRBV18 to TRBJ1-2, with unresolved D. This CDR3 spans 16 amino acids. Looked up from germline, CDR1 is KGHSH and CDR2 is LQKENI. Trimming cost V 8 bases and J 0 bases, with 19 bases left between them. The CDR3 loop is CASRENLGNTNYGYTF. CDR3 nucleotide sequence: TGTGCCAGCCGGGAAAACTTAGGCAATACTAACTATGGCTACACCTTC.

In DNA form, the CDR3 reads TGTGCCAGTAGTCCTTACAAGGGTTCGGCCTACGAGCAGTACTTC. As protein: CASSPYKGSAYEQYF. This rearrangement joins TRBV19 to TRBJ2-7; D call uncertain. CDR1 is LNHDA, CDR2 SQIVND, per germline (reference sequence). The length of the CDR3 is 15 residues. The V end lost 5 bases, the J end lost 2 bases, and 16 bases lay between the germline ends. The full variable domain, with the rest looked up from reference TRBV19 and TRBJ2-7, is DGGITQSPKYLFRKEGQNVTLSCEQNLNHDAMYWYRQDPGQGLRLIYYSQIVNDFQKGDIAEGYSVSREKKESFPLTVTSAQKNPTAFYLCASSPYKGSAYEQYFGPGTRLTVT.

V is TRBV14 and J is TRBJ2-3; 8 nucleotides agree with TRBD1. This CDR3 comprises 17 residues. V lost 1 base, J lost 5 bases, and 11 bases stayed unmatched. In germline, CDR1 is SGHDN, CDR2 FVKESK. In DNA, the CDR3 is TGTGCCAGCAGCCAAGGACAACACAGGGGGGAGTTAGATACGCAGTATTTT. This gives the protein CASSQGQHRGELDTQYF.

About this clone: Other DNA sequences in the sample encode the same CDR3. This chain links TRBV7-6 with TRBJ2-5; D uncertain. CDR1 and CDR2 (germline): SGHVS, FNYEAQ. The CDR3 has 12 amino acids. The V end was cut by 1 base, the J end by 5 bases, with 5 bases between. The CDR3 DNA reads TGTGCCAGCAGCTTAGGAAGGGAGACCCAGTACTTC. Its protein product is CASSLGRETQYF. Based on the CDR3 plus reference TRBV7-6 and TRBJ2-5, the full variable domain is GAGVSQSPRYKVTKRGQDVALRCDPISGHVSLYWYRQALGQGPEFLTYFNYEAQQDKSGLPNDRFSAERPEGSISTLTIQRTEQRDSAMYRCASSLGRETQYFGPGTRLLVL.

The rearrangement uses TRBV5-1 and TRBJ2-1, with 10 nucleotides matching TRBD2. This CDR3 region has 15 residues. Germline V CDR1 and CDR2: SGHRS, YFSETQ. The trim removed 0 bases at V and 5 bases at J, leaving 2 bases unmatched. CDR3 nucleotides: TGCGCCAGCAGCTTGGAGCTAGCGGGGGACAATGAGCAGTTCTTC. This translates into CASSLELAGDNEQFF.

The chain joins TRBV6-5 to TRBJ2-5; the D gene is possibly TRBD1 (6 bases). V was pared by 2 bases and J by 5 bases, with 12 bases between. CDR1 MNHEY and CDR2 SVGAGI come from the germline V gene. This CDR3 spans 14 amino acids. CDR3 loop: CASSYGQGWETQYF. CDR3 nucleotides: TGTGCCAGCAGTTACGGTCAGGGGTGGGAGACCCAGTACTTC.

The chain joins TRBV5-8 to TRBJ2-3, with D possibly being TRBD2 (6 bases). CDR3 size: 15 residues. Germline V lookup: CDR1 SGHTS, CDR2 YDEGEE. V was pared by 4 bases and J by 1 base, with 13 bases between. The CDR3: CASSPGVWGTDTQYF. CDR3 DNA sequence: TGTGCCAGCAGCCCGGGGGTTTGGGGCACAGATACGCAGTATTTT.

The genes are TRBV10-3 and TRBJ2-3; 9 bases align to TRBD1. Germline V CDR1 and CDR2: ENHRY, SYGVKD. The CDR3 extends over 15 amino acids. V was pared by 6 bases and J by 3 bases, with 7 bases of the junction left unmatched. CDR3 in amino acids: CAISGGQGGTDTQYF. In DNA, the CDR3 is TGTGCCATCAGCGGGGGACAGGGTGGTACAGATACGCAGTATTTT.

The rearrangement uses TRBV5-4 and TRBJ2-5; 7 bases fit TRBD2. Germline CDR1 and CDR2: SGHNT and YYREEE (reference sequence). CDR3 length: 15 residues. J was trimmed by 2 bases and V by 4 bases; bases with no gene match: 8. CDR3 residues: CASSRPTGGQETQYF. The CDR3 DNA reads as TGTGCCAGCAGCAGACCCACGGGGGGACAAGAGACCCAGTACTTC. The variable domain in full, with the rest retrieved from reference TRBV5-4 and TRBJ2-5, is ETGVTQSPTHLIKTRGQQVTLRCSSQSGHNTVSWYQQALGQGPQFIFQYYREEENGRGNFPPRFSGLQFPNYSSELNVNALELDDSALYLCASSRPTGGQETQYFGPGTRLLVL.

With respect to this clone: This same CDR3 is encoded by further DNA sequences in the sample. CDR3 sequence reads: CASSSSGSSYNEQFF. CDR3 DNA: TGCGCCAGCAGCTCTAGCGGGAGTTCCTACAATGAGCAGTTCTTC. The rearrangement uses TRBV5-1 and TRBJ2-1; TRBD2 agrees at 10 bases. CDR1 is SGHRS, CDR2 YFSETQ, per germline. V was pared by 3 bases and J by 1 base, with 1 base of the junction left unmatched. CDR3 size: 15 residues.

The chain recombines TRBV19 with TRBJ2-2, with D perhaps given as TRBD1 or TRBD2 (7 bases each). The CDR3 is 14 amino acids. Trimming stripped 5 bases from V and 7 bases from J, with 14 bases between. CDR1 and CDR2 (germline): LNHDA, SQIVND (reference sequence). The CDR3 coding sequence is TGTGCCAGTAGTGGGAGGGGGCTTGGCGGGGAGCTGTTTTTT. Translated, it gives CASSGRGLGGELFF. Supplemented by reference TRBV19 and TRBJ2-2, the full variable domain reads DGGITQSPKYLFRKEGQNVTLSCEQNLNHDAMYWYRQDPGQGLRLIYYSQIVNDFQKGDIAEGYSVSREKKESFPLTVTSAQKNPTAFYLCASSGRGLGGELFFGEGSRLTVL.

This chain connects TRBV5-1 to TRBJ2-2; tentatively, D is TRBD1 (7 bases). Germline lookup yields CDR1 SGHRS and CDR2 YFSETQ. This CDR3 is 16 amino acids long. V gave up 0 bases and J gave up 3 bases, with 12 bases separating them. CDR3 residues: CASSLAPRGDTGELFF. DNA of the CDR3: TGCGCCAGCAGCTTGGCCCCCAGGGGGGACACCGGGGAGCTGTTTTTT.

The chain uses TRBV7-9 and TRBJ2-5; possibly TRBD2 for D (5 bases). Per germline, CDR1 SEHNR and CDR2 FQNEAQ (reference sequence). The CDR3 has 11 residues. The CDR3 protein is CGSSSEETQYF. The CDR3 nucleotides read TGTGGCTCTAGCAGTGAAGAGACCCAGTACTTC.